This T cell receptor (beta chain) was retrieved from a study of vaccination and CD4 T cells after COVID-19. Of note for this clonotype: The antigen is not known.

Specified treatment: roughly 10-day PBMC culture with coronavirus spike peptide pools or control peptides (ViraFEST assay). ViraFEST relied on peptide pools to expand antigen-specific T cells; the TCRs were sequenced afterward. Sequencing of cultured CD4+ T cell DNA used the Oncomine TCR Beta short-read assay. From CD4+ T cells that had been cultured, genomic DNA was extracted. TCRdb reprocessed the PCR reads via MiXCR and lists one record per CDR3 protein. The data show 20,000 to 25,000 distinct CDR3 sequences, roughly two fifths seen once. V lost 6 bases to trimming and J lost 4 bases, with 22 bases between them. CDR3 length equals 16 residues. Germline lookup yields CDR1 DFQATT and CDR2 SNEGSKA (reference sequence). Study-wide results and caveats: Reactive clone data from convalescent patients indicated a median of about 86% appearing only post-vaccination.

The V gene is TRBV20-1, the J gene TRBJ1-5, with D perhaps TRBD1 (6 bases). The sequence derives from a human donor who had recovered from COVID-19. The sample consisted of CD4+ T cells from blood, cultured in vitro. In nucleotides, the CDR3 is TGCAGTGCCAAAGCGCAGGAGTGGGGGCGGAATCAGCCCCAGCATTTT. Its protein is CSAKAQEWGRNQPQHF.